This T cell receptor (beta chain) comes out of a study of cytomegalovirus exposure and HLA in healthy donors. The study, taken as a whole, reports: Sequencing probably produced one cluster of sequence variants that were highly shared.

PCR involved 60 Vbeta and 13 Jbeta primers. This table comes from immunoSEQ multiplex PCR, and its TCRdb copy is limited to in-frame clones, with some not included. Of approximately 76,000 clones listed, around 79% are singletons. About this clone: Its specificity is unknown.

This CDR3 contains 12 residues. Per the germline V gene, CDR1 is MDHEN and CDR2 is SYDVKM. Trimming shortened V by 2 bases and J by 9 bases, and 8 bases separated the two germline ends. This sequence originates from a young man in good health and CMV-seronegative. Sequenced material: PBMCs. The V gene is TRBV28, the J gene TRBJ1-5; D gene uncertain. The CDR3 region has the DNA TGTGCCAGCAGTTTAGTTAGCCGGCCCCAGCATTTT. It yields the protein CASSLVSRPQHF.